The subject of this entry is one T cell receptor (delta chain). The protein given by TCRdb reflects a much larger clone and differs at residue 18 from this DNA's translation, likely from a read error; the protein shown is the DNA's translation. The entry originates in a study of gamma-delta chains in newborns, infants, children. The CDR3 has 20 amino acids. Germline V CDR1 and CDR2: GEAIGNYY, EKD. TCRdb reran clone calling via CATT on the reads. The table lists roughly 7,400 delta-chain clones, roughly 0.66% of them singletons. The chain combines TRDV2 with TRDJ3; 11 positions agree with TRDD3. The sample was blood. The clonotype comes from a child who was a newborn, infant or young child, either healthy, febrile or measles-vaccinated (not recorded which). In nucleotides, the CDR3 is TGTGCCTGTGACACTTTGGGGGATACGCTTCCCTCCTGGGACACCCGACAGGTGTTTTTC. It encodes CACDTLGDTLPSWDTRQVFF.